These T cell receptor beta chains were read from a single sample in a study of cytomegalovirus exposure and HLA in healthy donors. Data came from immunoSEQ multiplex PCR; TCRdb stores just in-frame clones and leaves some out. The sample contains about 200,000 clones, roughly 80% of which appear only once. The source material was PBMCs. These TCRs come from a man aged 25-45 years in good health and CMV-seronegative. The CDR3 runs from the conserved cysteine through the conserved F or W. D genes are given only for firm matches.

CDR3 protein: CASSLAGQSSYNSPLHF
V gene: TRBV11-2
D gene: .
CDR3 length: 17

CDR3 protein: CASSLVTGATSTDTQYF
V gene: TRBV28
D gene: TRBD1
CDR3 length: 17

CDR3 protein: CSSSIWGGTNEKLFF
V gene: TRBV7-9
D gene: .
CDR3 length: 15

CDR3 protein: CSVPPEVKDRGSGYGYTF
V gene: TRBV29-1
D gene: TRBD1
CDR3 length: 18

CDR3 protein: CASSQELAGDPYEQYF
V gene: TRBV4-3
D gene: TRBD2
CDR3 length: 16

CDR3 protein: CASSSSGYGYTF
V gene: TRBV6-5
D gene: .
CDR3 length: 12

CDR3 protein: CASSPAGQANNQPQHF
V gene: TRBV11-3
D gene: TRBD1
CDR3 length: 16

CDR3 protein: CASSPLGLYEQYF
V gene: TRBV28
D gene: .
CDR3 length: 13

CDR3 protein: CASSVMESTDTQYF
V gene: TRBV7-8
D gene: .
CDR3 length: 14

CDR3 protein: CASSRQGAGYNSPLHF
V gene: TRBV18
D gene: TRBD1
CDR3 length: 16

CDR3 protein: CASSEGGGNNQPQHF
V gene: TRBV6-1
D gene: .
CDR3 length: 15

CDR3 protein: CSVEKQLQNEQFF
V gene: TRBV29-1
D gene: .
CDR3 length: 13

CDR3 protein: CASSERAGRPQETQYF
V gene: TRBV6-1
D gene: .
CDR3 length: 16

CDR3 protein: CASSFWDNNTEAFF
V gene: TRBV7-9
D gene: .
CDR3 length: 14

CDR3 protein: CASSLVTGGTYGYTF
V gene: TRBV5-1
D gene: TRBD1
CDR3 length: 15

CDR3 protein: CASSIGETSYQYF
V gene: TRBV19
D gene: .
CDR3 length: 13

CDR3 protein: CASTPWEQGAAFF
V gene: TRBV2
D gene: TRBD1
CDR3 length: 13

CDR3 protein: CSQTGWMNTEAFF
V gene: TRBV19
D gene: TRBD1
CDR3 length: 13

CDR3 protein: CASSYTLALKETQYF
V gene: TRBV6-5
D gene: .
CDR3 length: 15

CDR3 protein: CASSLDQGAPLSPLHF
V gene: TRBV7-6
D gene: TRBD1
CDR3 length: 16

CDR3 protein: CASSQDLAGGSTDTQYF
V gene: TRBV4-2
D gene: TRBD2
CDR3 length: 17

CDR3 protein: CASSLLGTISYEQYF
V gene: TRBV28
D gene: .
CDR3 length: 15

CDR3 protein: CASSLGLAGDTQYF
V gene: TRBV5-1
D gene: TRBD2
CDR3 length: 14

CDR3 protein: CASSALRGLGYGYTF
V gene: TRBV11-2
D gene: .
CDR3 length: 15

CDR3 protein: CASSDRGGNSPLHF
V gene: TRBV6-6
D gene: TRBD1
CDR3 length: 14

CDR3 protein: CASSQANEQYF
V gene: TRBV4-2
D gene: .
CDR3 length: 11

CDR3 protein: CASSQVTSGHTDTQYF
V gene: TRBV4-1
D gene: TRBD2
CDR3 length: 16

CDR3 protein: CASSGGTAETQYF
V gene: TRBV5-6
D gene: .
CDR3 length: 13

CDR3 protein: CASSLAAGPQYF
V gene: TRBV7-2
D gene: .
CDR3 length: 12

CDR3 protein: CASSEGSVRGYTF
V gene: TRBV6-1
D gene: .
CDR3 length: 13

CDR3 protein: CASSFLRDSQADTQYF
V gene: TRBV28
D gene: .
CDR3 length: 16

CDR3 protein: CASSVDRGNTEAFF
V gene: TRBV9
D gene: TRBD1
CDR3 length: 14

CDR3 protein: CASSPVRGSANYGYTF
V gene: TRBV18
D gene: TRBD1
CDR3 length: 16

CDR3 protein: CASSQPAAAQETQYF
V gene: TRBV4-1
D gene: .
CDR3 length: 15

CDR3 protein: CASSLTRGNYGYTF
V gene: TRBV5-1
D gene: .
CDR3 length: 14

CDR3 protein: CASSQDHRGLSYEQYF
V gene: TRBV14
D gene: TRBD1
CDR3 length: 16

CDR3 protein: CASAGSGYTF
V gene: TRBV2
D gene: .
CDR3 length: 10

CDR3 protein: CASSNPGQRNGGELFF
V gene: TRBV19
D gene: TRBD1
CDR3 length: 16

CDR3 protein: CASSLGGSGGRDTQYF
V gene: TRBV13
D gene: TRBD2
CDR3 length: 16

CDR3 protein: CASSPRDRVSSYNEQFF
V gene: TRBV7-9
D gene: TRBD1
CDR3 length: 17